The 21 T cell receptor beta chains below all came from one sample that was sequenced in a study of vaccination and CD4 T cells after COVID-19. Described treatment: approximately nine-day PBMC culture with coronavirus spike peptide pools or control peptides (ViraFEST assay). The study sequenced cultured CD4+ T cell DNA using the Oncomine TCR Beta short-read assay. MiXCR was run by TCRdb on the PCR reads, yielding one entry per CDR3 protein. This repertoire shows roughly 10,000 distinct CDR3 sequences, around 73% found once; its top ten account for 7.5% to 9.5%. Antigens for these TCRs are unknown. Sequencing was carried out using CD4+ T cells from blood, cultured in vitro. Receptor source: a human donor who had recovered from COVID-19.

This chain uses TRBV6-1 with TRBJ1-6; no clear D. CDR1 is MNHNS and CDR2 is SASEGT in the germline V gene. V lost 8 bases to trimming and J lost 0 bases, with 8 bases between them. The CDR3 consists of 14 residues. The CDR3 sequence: CASQRSSYNSPLHF. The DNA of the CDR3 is TGTGCCAGCCAGAGGAGCTCCTATAATTCACCCCTCCACTTT.

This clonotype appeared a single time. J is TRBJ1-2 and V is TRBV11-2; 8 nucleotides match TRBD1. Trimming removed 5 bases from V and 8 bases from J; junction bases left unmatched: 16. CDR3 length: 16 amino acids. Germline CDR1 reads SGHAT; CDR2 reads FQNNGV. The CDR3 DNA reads TGTGCCAGCAGCACCCAAGGAGCAGGGGGCGCAGGGGGCTACACCTTC. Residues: CASSTQGAGGAGGYTF.

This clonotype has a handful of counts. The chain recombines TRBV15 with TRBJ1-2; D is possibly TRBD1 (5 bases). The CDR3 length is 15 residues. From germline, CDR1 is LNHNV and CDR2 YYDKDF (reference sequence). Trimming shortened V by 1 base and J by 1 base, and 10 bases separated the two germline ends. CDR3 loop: CATSRGRTLNYGYTF. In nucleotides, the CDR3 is TGTGCCACCAGCAGAGGCAGGACACTTAACTATGGCTACACCTTC.

The CDR3 nucleotides read TGCGCCAGCAGCTTGACAGGGGTCACTGAAGCTTTCTTT. Translating it yields CASSLTGVTEAFF. The chain uses TRBV5-1 and TRBJ1-1; TRBD1 matches 7 bases. The junction had 1 base not matched to a gene; V was cut back by 1 base and J by 4 bases. Germline V lookup: CDR1 SGHRS, CDR2 YFSETQ. The CDR3 consists of 13 residues. The complete variable domain, with remaining parts taken from reference TRBV5-1 and TRBJ1-1, reads KAGVTQTPRYLIKTRGQQVTLSCSPISGHRSVSWYQQTPGQGLQFLFEYFSETQRNKGNFPGRFSGRQFSNSRSEMNVSTLELGDSALYLCASSLTGVTEAFFGQGTRLTVV.

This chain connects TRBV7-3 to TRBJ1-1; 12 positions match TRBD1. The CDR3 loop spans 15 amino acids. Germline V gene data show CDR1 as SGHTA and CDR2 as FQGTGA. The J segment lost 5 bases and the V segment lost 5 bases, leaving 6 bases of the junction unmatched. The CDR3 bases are TGTGCCAGCAGCCCGGGACAGGGGGCGGGGACTGAAGCTTTCTTT. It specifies CASSPGQGAGTEAFF. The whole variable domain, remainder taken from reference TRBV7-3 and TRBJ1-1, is GAGVSQTPSNKVTEKGKYVELRCDPISGHTALYWYRQSLGQGPEFLIYFQGTGAADDSGLPNDRFFAVRPEGSVSTLKIQRTERGDSAVYLCASSPGQGAGTEAFFGQGTRLTVV.

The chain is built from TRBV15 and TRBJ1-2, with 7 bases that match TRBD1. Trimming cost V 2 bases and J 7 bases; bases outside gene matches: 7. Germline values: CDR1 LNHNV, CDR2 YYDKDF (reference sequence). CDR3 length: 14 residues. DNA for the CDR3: TGTGCCACCAGCAGACAAACAGGGGTGATTGGCTACACCTTC. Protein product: CATSRQTGVIGYTF.

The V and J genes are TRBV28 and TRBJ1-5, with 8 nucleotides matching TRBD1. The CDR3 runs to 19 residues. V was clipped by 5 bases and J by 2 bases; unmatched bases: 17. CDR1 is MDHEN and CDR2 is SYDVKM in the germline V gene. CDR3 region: CASSPWTGSELVGNQPQHF. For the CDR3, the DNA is TGTGCCAGCAGTCCCTGGACAGGGAGTGAACTGGTAGGCAATCAGCCCCAGCATTTT.

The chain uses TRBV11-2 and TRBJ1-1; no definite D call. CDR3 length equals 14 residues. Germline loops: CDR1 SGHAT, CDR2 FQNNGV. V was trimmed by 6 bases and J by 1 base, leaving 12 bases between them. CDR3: CASRRSRSNTEAFF. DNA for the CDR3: TGTGCCAGCAGACGATCAAGGTCGAACACTGAAGCTTTCTTT.

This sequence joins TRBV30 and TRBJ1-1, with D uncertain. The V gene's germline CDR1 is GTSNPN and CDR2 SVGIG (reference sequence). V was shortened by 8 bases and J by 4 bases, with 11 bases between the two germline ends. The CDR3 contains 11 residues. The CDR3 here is CAEGKGTEAFF. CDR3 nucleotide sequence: TGTGCCGAAGGTAAGGGCACTGAAGCTTTCTTT.

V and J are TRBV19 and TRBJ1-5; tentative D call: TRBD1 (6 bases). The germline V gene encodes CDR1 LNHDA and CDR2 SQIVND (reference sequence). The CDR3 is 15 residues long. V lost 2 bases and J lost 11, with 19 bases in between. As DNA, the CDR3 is TGTGCCAGTAGTATACCCGGGGGCAGGGAAAAGGCCCAGCATTTT. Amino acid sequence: CASSIPGGREKAQHF.

CDR3 DNA: TGTGCCAGCAGACTTCTCCGGGACCTCTATGGCTACACCTTC. Amino acid sequence: CASRLLRDLYGYTF. J is TRBJ1-2 and V is TRBV6-2 or TRBV6-3, with D perhaps matching TRBD1 (5 bases). The CDR3 spans 14 residues. The V end was cut by 6 bases, the J end by 4 bases, with 15 bases between. Germline assignment: CDR1 MNHEY and CDR2 SVGEGT.

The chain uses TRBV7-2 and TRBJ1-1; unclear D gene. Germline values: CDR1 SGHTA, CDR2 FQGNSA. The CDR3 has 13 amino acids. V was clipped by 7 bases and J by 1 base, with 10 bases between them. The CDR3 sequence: CASKNSENTEAFF. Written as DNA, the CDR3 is TGTGCCAGCAAGAACAGTGAGAACACTGAAGCTTTCTTT.

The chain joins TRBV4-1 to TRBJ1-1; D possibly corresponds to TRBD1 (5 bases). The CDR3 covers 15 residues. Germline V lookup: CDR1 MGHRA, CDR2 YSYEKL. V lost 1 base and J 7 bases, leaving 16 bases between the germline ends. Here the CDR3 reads CASSQVGTGRNEAFF. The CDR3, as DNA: TGCGCCAGCAGCCAAGTAGGGACGGGGCGTAATGAAGCTTTCTTT.

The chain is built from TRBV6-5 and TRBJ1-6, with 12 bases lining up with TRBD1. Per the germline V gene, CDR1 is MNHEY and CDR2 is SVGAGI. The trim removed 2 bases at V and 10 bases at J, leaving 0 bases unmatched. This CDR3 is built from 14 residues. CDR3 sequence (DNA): TGTGCCAGCAGTTACGGGACAGGGGGCTCACCCCTCCACTTT. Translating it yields CASSYGTGGSPLHF.

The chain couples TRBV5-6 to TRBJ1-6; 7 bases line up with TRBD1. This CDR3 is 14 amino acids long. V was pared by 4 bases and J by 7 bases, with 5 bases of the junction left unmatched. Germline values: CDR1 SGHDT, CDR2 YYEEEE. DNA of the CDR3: TGTGCCAGCAGCACGGGACAGCAGAATTCACCCCTCCACTTT. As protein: CASSTGQQNSPLHF.

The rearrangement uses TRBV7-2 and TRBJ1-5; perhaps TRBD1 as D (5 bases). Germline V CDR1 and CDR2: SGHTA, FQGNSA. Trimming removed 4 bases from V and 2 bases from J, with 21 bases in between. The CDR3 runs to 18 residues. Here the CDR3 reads CASSSPGGVTLGNQPQHF. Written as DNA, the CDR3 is TGTGCCAGCAGCTCCCCGGGGGGTGTTACCCTTGGCAATCAGCCCCAGCATTTT.

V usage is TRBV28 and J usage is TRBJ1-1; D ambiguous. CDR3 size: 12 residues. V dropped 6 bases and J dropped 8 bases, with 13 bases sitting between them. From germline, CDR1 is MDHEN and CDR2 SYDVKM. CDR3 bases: TGTGCCAGCAGCCCCTGGTTCTGGGAAGCTTTCTTT. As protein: CASSPWFWEAFF.

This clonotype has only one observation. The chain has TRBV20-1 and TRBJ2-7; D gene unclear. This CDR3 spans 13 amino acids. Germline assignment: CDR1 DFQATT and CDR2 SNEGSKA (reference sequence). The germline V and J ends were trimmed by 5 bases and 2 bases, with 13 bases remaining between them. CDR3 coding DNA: TGCAGTGCTGGACGCACGAGAACCTACGAGCAGTACTTC. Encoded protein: CSAGRTRTYEQYF.

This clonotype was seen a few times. CDR3 in amino acids: CASSSAGGRGGSNQPQHF. The DNA of the CDR3 is TGTGCCAGCAGTTCCGCAGGGGGCAGGGGCGGTAGCAATCAGCCCCAGCATTTT. The genes are TRBV6-5 and TRBJ1-5; TRBD1 aligns across 8 bases. V trimming: 4 bases; J trimming: 0 bases; junction bases outside the gene matches: 11. The CDR3 is 18 amino acids. Germline CDR1 MNHEY, CDR2 SVGAGI.

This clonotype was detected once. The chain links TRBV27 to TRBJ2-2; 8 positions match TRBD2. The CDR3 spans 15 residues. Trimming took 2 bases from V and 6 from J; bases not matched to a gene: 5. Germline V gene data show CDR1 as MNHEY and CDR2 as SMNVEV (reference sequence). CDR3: CASSLRGRLAGELFF. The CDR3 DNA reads TGTGCCAGCAGTTTACGCGGGAGGCTCGCCGGGGAGCTGTTTTTT.

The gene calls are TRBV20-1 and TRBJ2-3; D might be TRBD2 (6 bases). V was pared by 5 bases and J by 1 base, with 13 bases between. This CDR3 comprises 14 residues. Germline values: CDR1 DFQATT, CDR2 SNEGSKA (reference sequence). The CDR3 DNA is TGCAGTGCTTTCGGGCGGGACCGCACAGATACGCAGTATTTT. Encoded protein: CSAFGRDRTDTQYF.